This entry lists 17 T cell receptor beta chains sequenced from one sample in a study of identical twins listed by TCRdb under 2016. Library construction relied on 5' RACE. TCRdb names Illumina HiSeq 2000 as the instrument used. The public reads were run again by TCRdb, first through fastp at Q25 and then through MiXCR, and only productive beta chains were kept. Every CDR3 protein is listed once, alongside the most common genes and DNA of its rows. The sample data list 250,000 or so distinct CDR3 sequences, and about 13% of these were observed just once. The ten largest clones take up around 4% of the sample. This sample was also put to use in a study of yellow fever vaccine responses in identical twins.

Material: memory (CD45RO+) T cells sorted from blood. Interpreted using the paper, the cell subset or site label stands for: CD45RO+ enriched T cells. All receptors come from a woman younger than 35 in good health.

The V call is TRBV7-9, the J call TRBJ2-7; D is undetermined. V lost 5 bases, J lost 5 bases, and 7 bases lay in between. The V gene's germline CDR1 is SEHNR and CDR2 FQNEAQ (reference sequence). There are 11 residues in the CDR3. The CDR3 region is CASSHDHEQYF. CDR3 sequence (DNA): TGTGCCAGCAGCCACGACCACGAGCAGTACTTC.

The chain joins TRBV6-5 to TRBJ1-2; 11 bases match TRBD1. J was trimmed by 4 bases and V by 2 bases; bases with no gene match: 6. The CDR3 has 16 amino acids. In germline, CDR1 is MNHEY, CDR2 SVGAGI. The CDR3 loop is CASSYLRTGGSYGYTF. In DNA form, the CDR3 reads TGTGCCAGCAGTTACCTACGGACAGGGGGCTCCTATGGCTACACCTTC.

The sample holds many counts of this clonotype. CDR3 residues: CASSLGEIEQPQHF. The CDR3 DNA follows: TGTGCCAGCAGCTTGGGGGAGATTGAGCAGCCCCAGCATTTT. The rearrangement joins TRBV7-2 to TRBJ1-5, with D possibly TRBD1 on 5 matching bases. The germline V and J ends were trimmed by 3 bases and 7 bases, with 13 bases remaining between them. The CDR3 extends over 14 amino acids. Per germline, CDR1 SGHTA and CDR2 FQGNSA.

The V gene is TRBV7-2, the J gene TRBJ2-3; D is unclear. This CDR3 has 13 residues. Germline-derived CDR1 and CDR2 are SGHTA and FQGNSA. V was trimmed by 3 bases and J by 4 bases, leaving 8 bases between them. CDR3 protein: CASSLTGPDTQYF. The CDR3 region has the DNA TGTGCCAGCAGCTTGACGGGTCCAGATACGCAGTATTTT.

This chain joins TRBV6-5 and TRBJ2-5; 14 bases agree with TRBD2. The CDR3 has 18 amino acids. Per the germline V gene, CDR1 is MNHEY and CDR2 is SVGAGI. After removal of 4 bases from V and 7 bases from J, the junction contained 14 bases not matched to a gene. CDR3: CASSSSRGTSGGGWTQYF. CDR3 bases: TGTGCCAGCAGTTCTAGTCGTGGGACTAGCGGGGGAGGATGGACCCAGTACTTC.

The V gene is TRBV11-2, the J gene TRBJ2-2, with D possibly matching TRBD1 (6 bases). The ends were cut back, 5 bases at V and 5 bases at J, with 24 bases in the middle. CDR1 SGHAT and CDR2 FQNNGV come from the germline V gene. The length of the CDR3 is 18 residues. The CDR3 DNA reads as TGTGCCAGCAGCCCTTACTCCGGGACACGAGCCCCAACCGGGGAGCTGTTTTTT. It translates to CASSPYSGTRAPTGELFF.

This clonotype was recorded many times. The chain combines TRBV6-1 with TRBJ2-1; 7 bases match TRBD2. The germline V gene encodes CDR1 MNHNS and CDR2 SASEGT. V lost 7 bases, J lost 0 bases, and 15 bases stayed unmatched. This CDR3 contains 18 residues. The CDR3 coding sequence is TGTGCCAGCACCGAGAGCCGACTAGCCTTCTCCTCCTACAATGAGCAGTTCTTC. Residues: CASTESRLAFSSYNEQFF.

This clonotype was picked up a small number of times. The chain links TRBV4-3 to TRBJ2-2; D might be TRBD2 (5 bases). The length of the CDR3 is 15 residues. Trimming cost V 0 bases and J 4 bases, with 9 bases left between them. Germline assignment: CDR1 LGHNA and CDR2 YSLEER. The CDR3 bases are TGCGCCAGCAGCCAAGAAAGTCGGGGCACCGGGGAGCTGTTTTTT. This gives the protein CASSQESRGTGELFF.

The V gene is TRBV29-1, the J gene TRBJ2-7; a possible D gene is TRBD1 (5 bases). Trimming shortened V by 7 bases and J by 4 bases, and 11 bases separated the two germline ends. The CDR3 sequence is 11 residues long. Germline CDR1 is SQVTM and CDR2 is ANQGSEA. This CDR3 is CSAFTGYEQYF. CDR3 sequence (DNA): TGCAGCGCGTTTACAGGTTACGAGCAGTACTTC.

This clonotype has just a few counts. V and J are TRBV20-1 and TRBJ2-3; TRBD1 matches 9 bases. V was pared by 2 bases and J by 12 bases, with 9 bases of the junction left unmatched. From germline, CDR1 is DFQATT and CDR2 SNEGSKA (reference sequence). There are 13 residues in the CDR3. The CDR3 loop is CSARPTRDRAQYF. The CDR3 nucleotides are TGCAGTGCTAGACCGACCCGGGACAGGGCCCAGTATTTT.

There are a few counts of this clonotype. V and J are TRBV29-1 and TRBJ2-1; D may be TRBD2 (6 bases). The CDR3 spans 16 residues. V shed 3 bases and J shed 3 bases, with 18 bases lying between them. CDR1 and CDR2 (germline): SQVTM, ANQGSEA. The CDR3 DNA follows: TGCAGCGTTGATGGTTGGGGGGAAGGCTACTACAATGAGCAGTTCTTC. Protein sequence: CSVDGWGEGYYNEQFF.

This clonotype turned up a few times. The J gene is TRBJ2-7, the V gene TRBV6-1; D tentatively reads TRBD1 or TRBD2 (5 bases each). CDR1 and CDR2 (germline): MNHNS, SASEGT. With 8 bases removed from V and 4 bases from J, the gap between germline ends came to 15 bases. The CDR3 sequence is 13 residues long. The CDR3 coding sequence is TGTGCCAGCGGTCTGCAGGGAGCTTACGAGCAGTACTTC. This translates into CASGLQGAYEQYF.

This clonotype was recorded many times. The chain employs TRBV7-2 and TRBJ1-1; D gene ambiguous. Germline values: CDR1 SGHTA, CDR2 FQGNSA. V was trimmed by 5 bases and J by 1 base, leaving 8 bases between them. The CDR3 is 13 amino acids. The CDR3 coding sequence is TGTGCCAGCAGCCCGGGAGCGAACACTGAAGCTTTCTTT. Translated: CASSPGANTEAFF. Together with reference TRBV7-2 and TRBJ1-1, the CDR3 gives the full variable domain: GAGVSQSPSNKVTEKGKDVELRCDPISGHTALYWYRQSLGQGLEFLIYFQGNSAPDKSGLPSDRFSAERTGGSVSTLTIQRTQQEDSAVYLCASSPGANTEAFFGQGTRLTVV.

The chain employs TRBV24-1 and TRBJ2-1; D is uncertain. The CDR3 totals 16 residues. Germline CDR1 is KGHDR and CDR2 is SFDVKD. The V end was cut by 7 bases, the J end by 0 bases, with 15 bases between. In DNA, the CDR3 is TGTGCCACCAGGCACCGGTTCGAGAGCTCCTACAATGAGCAGTTCTTC. Residues: CATRHRFESSYNEQFF.

This rearrangement joins TRBV5-5 to TRBJ2-1; D possibly corresponds to TRBD2 (5 bases). Germline CDR1 reads SGHKS; CDR2 reads YYEKEE (reference sequence). V was pared by 4 bases and J by 0 bases, with 11 bases between. CDR3 size: 15 residues. CDR3: CASSLSESSYNEQFF. In DNA form, the CDR3 reads TGTGCCAGCAGCCTTAGCGAGAGCTCCTACAATGAGCAGTTCTTC.

The rearrangement joins TRBV6-1 to TRBJ2-5, with a tentative D call TRBD2 (5 bases). With 4 bases removed from V and 2 bases from J, the gap between germline ends came to 17 bases. The CDR3 totals 16 residues. CDR1 is MNHNS, CDR2 SASEGT, per germline. The CDR3 protein is CASSGPSTATQETQYF. For the CDR3, the DNA is TGTGCCAGCAGTGGTCCTAGCACGGCGACTCAAGAGACCCAGTACTTC.

This clonotype came up a few times. The CDR3 here is CASSLARGFAQYF. CDR3 sequence (DNA): TGTGCCAGCAGCTTAGCGCGGGGGTTTGCGCAGTACTTC. V gene TRBV7-8 combines with J gene TRBJ2-7, with TRBD2 matching over 7 bases. This CDR3 is built from 13 residues. V lost 0 bases, J lost 9 bases, and 5 bases stayed unmatched. Germline loops: CDR1 SGHVS, CDR2 FQNEAQ.